This T cell receptor beta chain was captured in a study of shared clonotypes between healthy human individuals. Study overall: Each donor contributed plates that comprised three CD4 naive, three CD4 memory, two CD8 naive and one CD8 memory.

Naive CD8 isolation took CD45RO-negative cells positively selected for CCR7 and excluded terminally differentiated effector memory CD45RA+ cells. Trimming left V 4 bases short and J 4 bases short, with 17 bases between. CDR1 is SGDLS, CDR2 YYNGEE, per germline. The CDR3 sequence is 15 residues long. It was at deep level that the assay was run. Each cell subset's genomic DNA was divided evenly among several immunoSEQ plates. DNA at about 0.2 ug, some 31,000 T cell genomes, went into sorted-subset replicate PCRs. Sequencing was performed with immunoSEQ multiplex PCR; in TCRdb, only in-frame clones are kept and a portion is missing. Of about 2.1 million clones detected, around 93% appear once; the ten largest clones hold 1.5% to 2%.

Sequenced sample: naive CD8+ T cells from PBMCs. The clonotype comes from a man younger than 35 in good health. Some clones in this sample may be carry-over from other donors' samples. The chain recombines TRBV9 with TRBJ1-2, with D uncertain. CDR3: CASSPGPLASYGYTF. CDR3 nucleotides: TGTGCCAGCAGCCCAGGCCCTTTGGCTAGCTATGGCTACACCTTC.